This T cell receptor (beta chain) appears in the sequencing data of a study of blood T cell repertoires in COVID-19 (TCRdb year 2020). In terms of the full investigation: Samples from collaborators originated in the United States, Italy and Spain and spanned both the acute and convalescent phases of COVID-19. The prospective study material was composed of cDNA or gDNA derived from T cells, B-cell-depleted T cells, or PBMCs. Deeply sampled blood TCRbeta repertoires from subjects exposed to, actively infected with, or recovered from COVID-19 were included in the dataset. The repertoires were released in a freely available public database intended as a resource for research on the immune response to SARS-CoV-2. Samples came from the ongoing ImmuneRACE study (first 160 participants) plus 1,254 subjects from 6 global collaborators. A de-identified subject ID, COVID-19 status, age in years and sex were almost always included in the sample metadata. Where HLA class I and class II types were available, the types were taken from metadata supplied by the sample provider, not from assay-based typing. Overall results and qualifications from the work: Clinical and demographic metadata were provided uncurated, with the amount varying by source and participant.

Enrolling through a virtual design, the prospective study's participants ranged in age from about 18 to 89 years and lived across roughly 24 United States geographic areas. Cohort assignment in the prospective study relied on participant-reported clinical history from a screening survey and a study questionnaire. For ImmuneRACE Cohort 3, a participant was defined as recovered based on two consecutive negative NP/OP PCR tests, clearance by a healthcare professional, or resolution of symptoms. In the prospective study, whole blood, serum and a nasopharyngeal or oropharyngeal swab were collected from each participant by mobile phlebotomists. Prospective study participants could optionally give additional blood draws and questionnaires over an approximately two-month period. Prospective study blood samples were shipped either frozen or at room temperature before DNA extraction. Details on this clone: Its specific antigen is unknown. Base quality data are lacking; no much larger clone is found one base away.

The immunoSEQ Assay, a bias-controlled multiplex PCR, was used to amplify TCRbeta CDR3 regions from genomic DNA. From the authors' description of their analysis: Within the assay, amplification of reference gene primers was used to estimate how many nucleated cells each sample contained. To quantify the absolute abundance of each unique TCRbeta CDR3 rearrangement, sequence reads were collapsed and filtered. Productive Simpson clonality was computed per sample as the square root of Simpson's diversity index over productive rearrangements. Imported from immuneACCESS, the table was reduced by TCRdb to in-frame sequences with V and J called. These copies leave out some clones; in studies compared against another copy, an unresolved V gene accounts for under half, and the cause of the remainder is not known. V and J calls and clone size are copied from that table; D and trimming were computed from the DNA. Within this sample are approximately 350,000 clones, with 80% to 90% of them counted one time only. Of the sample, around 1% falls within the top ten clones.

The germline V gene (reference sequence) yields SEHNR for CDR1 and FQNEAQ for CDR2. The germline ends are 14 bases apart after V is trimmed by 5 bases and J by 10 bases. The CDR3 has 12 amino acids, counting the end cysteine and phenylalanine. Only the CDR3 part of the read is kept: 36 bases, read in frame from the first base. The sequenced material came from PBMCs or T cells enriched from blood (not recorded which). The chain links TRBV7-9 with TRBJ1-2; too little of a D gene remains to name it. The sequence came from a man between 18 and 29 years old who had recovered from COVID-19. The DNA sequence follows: TGTGCCAGCAGCCTAGTCGACGGAGACTACACCTTC. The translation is CASSLVDGDYTF.